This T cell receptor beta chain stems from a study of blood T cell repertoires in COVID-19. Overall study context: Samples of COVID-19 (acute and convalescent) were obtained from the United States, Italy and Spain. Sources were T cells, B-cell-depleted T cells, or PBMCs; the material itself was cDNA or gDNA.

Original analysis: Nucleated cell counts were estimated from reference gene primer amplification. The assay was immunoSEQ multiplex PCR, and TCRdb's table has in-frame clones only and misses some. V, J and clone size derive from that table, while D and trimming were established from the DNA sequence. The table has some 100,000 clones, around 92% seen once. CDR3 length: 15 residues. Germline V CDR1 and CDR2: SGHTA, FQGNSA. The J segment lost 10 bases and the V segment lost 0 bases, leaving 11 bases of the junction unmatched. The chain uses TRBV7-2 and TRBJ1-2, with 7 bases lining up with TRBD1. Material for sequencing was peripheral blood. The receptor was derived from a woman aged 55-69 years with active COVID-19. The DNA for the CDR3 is TGTGCCAGCAGCTTAGCGACAGGGAGGACTTATTACTACACCTTC. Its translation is CASSLATGRTYYYTF.